The source of this T cell receptor beta chain is a study of OX40 agonist ivuxolimab in advanced cancers. The overall study: Dosing consisted of intravenous ivuxolimab at 0.01 to 10 mg/kg every 2 weeks. Cancers in dose escalation were hepatocellular, melanoma, renal cell and head and neck.

Measured with immunoSEQ multiplex PCR; TCRdb has only the in-frame clones, and not every one. The profile shows roughly 20,000 clones, 85% of them singletons. Deletions cut 11 bases from V and 8 bases from J, with 18 bases between. The CDR3 spans 12 residues. Germline CDR1 reads LNHDA; CDR2 reads SQIVND (reference sequence). The rearrangement links TRBV19 to TRBJ1-2; maybe TRBD1 (5 bases). This receptor was identified in an adult with an advanced solid tumor such as melanoma, head and neck, liver or kidney cancer. The sequencing used CD4+ or CD8+ T cells sorted from blood, collected in a trial of the OX40 agonist ivuxolimab. The CDR3 sequence: CAAQRRGGGYTF. Here the CDR3 DNA reads TGTGCCGCTCAGAGAAGGGGAGGAGGCTACACCTTC.